This TCR beta chain came from a study of shared clonotypes between healthy human individuals. All the donors were Caucasian adults who lived in Nashville, Tennessee. Sequenced by immunoSEQ multiplex PCR; TCRdb stores in-frame clones only, minus some. Among about 510,000 clones listed, 90% to 97% were seen once. Germline CDR1 MGHDK, CDR2 SYGVNS. Trimming pared 5 bases from V and 3 bases from J, leaving 15 bases between. This CDR3 is built from 15 residues. The source is a woman aged 25 to 39 in good health. Sequenced: naive CD4+ T cells sorted from blood. Subset: CD45RA+ positively selected. This chain links TRBV25-1 with TRBJ2-3; D may be TRBD1 (6 bases). For the CDR3, the DNA is TGTGCCAGCAGTCCCCGCTATGGACAGACAGATACGCAGTATTTT. Translated, it gives CASSPRYGQTDTQYF.